The present TCR beta chain was sequenced within a study of breast tumors, draining lymph nodes, adjacent tissues. The CDR3 has 15 amino acids. V lost 5 bases and J lost 0; bases outside the gene matches: 2. The germline CDR1 and CDR2 sequences are ENHRY and SYGVKD. In TCRdb, the multiplex PCR reads were re-called with MiXCR into one record per CDR3 protein. Of approximately 100,000 distinct CDR3 sequences listed, 21% are singletons. Samples came from axillary lymph nodes draining the breast cancer. Remarks on this clonotype: The antigen remains undetermined.

Whole-study findings and limits: Tumor repertoires ranked between lymph nodes and nontumor tissue in diversity, with V and J gene preferences.

This TCR came from a female donor with breast cancer. Some clones in this sample may be carry-over from other donors' samples. The rearrangement joins TRBV10-3 to TRBJ2-3; 10 bases align to TRBD2. Material for sequencing was axillary lymph node tissue. The CDR3 loop is CAISSAGGSTDTQYF. The CDR3 DNA reads as TGTGCCATCAGTTCAGCGGGAGGGAGCACAGATACGCAGTATTTT.